Listed below are T cell receptor beta chains from one sample, sequenced in a study of T-cell memory formation after mild COVID-19. MiXCR, run by TCRdb on the 5' RACE reads, gives a single entry per CDR3 protein. The sample yields 450,000 or so distinct CDR3 sequences, approximately 20% seen once. Sample: PBMCs or a T cell subset sorted from them (not recorded which). These receptors originate from an adult woman who had mild COVID-19 (a few samples of this study predate the infection). Cell type and time point are not known. Each CDR3 is given with its conserved first and last residue. A D gene is named only where the DNA matches it firmly. For some rows the clone size is stated as once, few or many, or as a class when expanded; others skip it.

>NA|TRBV5-1|TRBJ2-5|TRBD1
CASSLVGQGPETQYF
TGCGCCAGCAGCTTGGTCGGACAGGGGCCAGAGACCCAGTACTTC
>NA|TRBV10-3|TRBJ2-3|NA
CAISDPGATTDTQYF
TGTGCCATCAGTGACCCGGGGGCCACCACAGATACGCAGTATTTT
>few|TRBV4-3|TRBJ2-7|TRBD2
CASSPYLTSGGNSYEQYF
TGCGCCAGCAGCCCCTATCTGACTAGCGGGGGAAACTCCTACGAGCAGTACTTC
>NA|TRBV10-3|TRBJ2-7|TRBD1
CAISEQDRASYEQYF
TGTGCCATCAGTGAACAGGACAGGGCCTCCTACGAGCAGTACTTC
>NA|TRBV7-8|TRBJ2-1|NA
CASSGPYVGERQFF
TGTGCCAGCAGCGGACCTTACGTTGGAGAACGGCAGTTCTTC
>NA|TRBV5-1|TRBJ2-1|TRBD2
CASSPTSGGINEQFF
TGCGCCAGCAGCCCGACTAGCGGGGGGATCAATGAGCAGTTCTTC
>few|TRBV4-1|TRBJ2-5|TRBD1
CASSHLVTGTGGGEGQYF
TGCGCCAGCAGCCACCTCGTCACCGGGACAGGGGGCGGAGAGGGCCAGTACTTC
>NA|TRBV2|TRBJ1-1|NA
CASSAQGLNTEAFF
TGTGCCAGCAGTGCACAGGGTCTGAACACTGAAGCTTTCTTT
>few|TRBV4-1|TRBJ2-1|NA
CASSQDQPGHNEQFF
TGCGCCAGCAGCCAAGATCAACCGGGTCACAATGAGCAGTTCTTC
>NA|TRBV15|TRBJ2-1|NA
CATSRESPSYNEQFF
TGTGCCACCAGCAGAGAATCACCCTCCTACAATGAGCAGTTCTTC
>few|TRBV7-2|TRBJ2-3|NA
CASSLDRLSTDTQYF
TGTGCCAGCAGCCTCGACAGGCTTAGCACAGATACGCAGTATTTT
>few|TRBV19|TRBJ2-1|NA
CASRLGPNEQFF
TGTGCCAGTAGGCTAGGCCCCAATGAGCAGTTCTTC